The source of this T cell receptor beta chain is a study of blood T cells in healthy people across ages. The study, taken as a whole, reports: Unsorted PBMCs prevented conclusive naive versus antigen-experienced comparison. Expanded clonotype changes were possibly confounded by unknown donor CMV status.

There are a few counts of this clonotype. The antigen remains undetermined. Each donor was a healthy Caucasian individual from Russia, aged about 6 to 95. Alongside a J-beta primer mix, a sample-barcoded 5' primer served in a second PCR lasting about 7 to 12 cycles. TCRdb independently ran MiXCR on the 5' RACE reads; one entry per CDR3 protein. The data hold under 2 million distinct CDR3 sequences, with about 31% observed a single time. The CDR3 is 11 residues long. V lost 7 bases to trimming and J lost 7 bases, with 13 bases between them. In germline, CDR1 is DFQATT, CDR2 SNEGSKA (reference sequence).

This rearrangement joins TRBV20-1 to TRBJ1-2; possibly TRBD1 for D (5 bases). Sequencing input: blood. The TCR sequence derives from a woman younger than 45 in good health. The CDR3 nucleotides read TGCAGTGGTGACAGATTAACTGGCTACACCTTC. Encoded protein: CSGDRLTGYTF.